This T cell receptor beta chain was identified during a study of naive and memory T cell subsets listed by TCRdb under 2017. With respect to the entire study: The figure summarizing the skin biopsy and whole blood samples listed about 10 blood donors, 7 tuberculin skin test biopsies and 3 saline control biopsies. As previously described, skin biopsies were taken from tuberculin skin test sites or from saline-injected control sites and processed for RNA extraction. Usually PCR2 was run as a SYBR Green qPCR and stopped at a set threshold, although low-input samples could use end-point PCR (roughly 6 cycles) instead.

Libraries were constructed by UMI-ligation and nested PCR. TCR RNA was reverse transcribed with SuperScript IV using alpha and beta constant region primers for the blood and skin samples. Four rounds of PCR, run with the SP2 primer together with nested alpha and beta constant region primers, were used to amplify the ligated cDNA. Using T4 RNA ligase 1, an oligonucleotide carrying both the Illumina SP2 primer and a UMI was ligated onto the 3' end of the cDNA. To prevent hairpin formation, the 12-nucleotide UMI was made up of two random hexamers with an eight-base spacer between them. From the second PCR onward, TCR alpha and beta chain libraries were processed separately, and dual indexing was applied for multiplexing. After pooling, the indexed libraries were analyzed by capillary electrophoresis and sequenced on either an Illumina MiSeq or NextSeq. PhiX DNA at roughly 4.5-7% was added to the libraries to raise base diversity and improve cluster recognition. The paper's processing steps were these. Demultiplexor extracted UMIs from read 2, combined them with read 1 TCR sequence, and split reads by sample indices. V and J genes and V-J junctions were identified by Decombinator, and each TCR was assigned a five-part identifier that included V and J deletions. Collapsinator relied on UMIs to correct both sequencing errors and PCR amplification heterogeneity, producing a UMI-based abundance for each TCR. CDR3Translator turned identifiers into nucleotide sequence, translated the nucleotide sequence into amino acids, and pulled out CDR3 regions based on terminal motifs. Error-corrected counts of alpha and beta TCRs from blood and skin were compared after being normalized to the amount of input RNA. The public sequencing data were trimmed at Q25 with fastp and processed into clonotypes with MiXCR by TCRdb, which kept only in-frame beta chains. Each CDR3 protein appears once, grouped with its most common genes and DNA. TCRdb, rather than the study authors, made the V and J calls. Across this sample there are about 18,000 distinct CDR3 sequences, with more than 9% seen only once. The top ten hold under 7.5% of the sample.

The sample's treatment or condition label is to be understood as: skin biopsy from PPD injection site in Mantoux-positive individual. Total RNA was treated with RQ1 DNase, without cell sorting, prior to reverse transcription, with an input of about 1 to 1000 ng being targeted. The study described a robust, sensitive protocol for amplifying, sequencing and analyzing TCRs, using 3' ligation of a UMI-containing oligonucleotide to TCR cDNA. Tuberculin skin test biopsies were obtained from sites injected with PPD in individuals who had a positive Mantoux test. Libraries were prepared from skin biopsies and whole blood so that pipeline robustness could be tested in samples in which T cells form a minority population. Beyond this particular receptor, the publication reports: Skin biopsy collection and RNA processing details were not given in the paper but referenced to earlier studies. The larger number of TCRs found at tuberculin skin test sites was interpreted as T cell infiltration of a delayed type IV hypersensitivity reaction. The RNA-based method was acknowledged to be potentially sensitive to changes in TCR transcripts with T cell activation and differentiation. TCR sequences were reportedly recovered from both skin biopsy types, with far more TCRs at tuberculin skin test sites.

The CDR3 has 14 amino acids, counting the end cysteine and phenylalanine. Of the read, only the CDR3 DNA is kept; its 42 bases are in frame from base 1. For CDR1 and CDR2, the germline V gene (reference sequence) lists SSHAT and FNYEAQ. This clonotype was seen ten or more times. The clone's antigen remains unknown. A read error may produce the germline difference seen at one junction end. Sequenced material: skin, taken from a tuberculin skin test site. The chain links TRBV7-7 with TRBJ2-3, with TRBD2 tentatively as D gene (5 bases match). This receptor was taken from an adult in good health. The CDR3 region has the sequence CASSLLGSPDTQYF. The nucleotide sequence is TGTGCTAGCAGCTTACTAGGGTCCCCAGATACGCAGTATTTT.